This T cell receptor beta chain comes out of a study of blood T cell repertoires in COVID-19. Study-wide context: Samples came from the United States, Italy and Spain, spanning acute and convalescent COVID-19. Sample material is recorded as cDNA or gDNA derived from T cells, B-cell-depleted T cells, or PBMCs.

Libraries were prepared by immunoSEQ multiplex PCR; TCRdb keeps only in-frame clonotypes and omits some of them. The sample includes about 70,000 clones, around 84% of them seen just once. The J segment lost 6 bases and the V segment lost 9 bases, leaving 6 bases of the junction unmatched. The CDR3 is made up of 13 amino acids. Germline-derived CDR1 and CDR2 are LNHDA and SQIVND (reference sequence). The J gene is TRBJ1-4, the V gene TRBV19; 8 bases fit TRBD1. This TCR was recovered from a woman in her sixties or seventies with acute or convalescent COVID-19. The material sequenced was peripheral blood. The CDR3 protein is CASRQGMDEKLFF. CDR3 in DNA: TGTGCCAGCAGACAGGGGATGGATGAAAAACTGTTTTTT.